This T cell receptor (beta chain) was sequenced during a study of T cells after yellow fever vaccination. Study-level findings and limits: Clonotypes appearing in both CD4 and CD8 compartments existed, and their share was small. Bulk-population clonotypes that are abundant could appear as contaminants in FACS-sorted repertoires. Reappearing after the booster were most of the clones from primary vaccination (around 96% CD4, approximately 86% CD8).

In the case of this clonotype: Its target is not known.

The authors made TCR cDNA by 5'RACE template switching, adding a universal primer site and UMIs. TCRdb processed the 5' RACE reads anew with MiXCR; each CDR3 protein has one entry. The sample holds fewer than 400,000 distinct CDR3 sequences, about 6.2% seen once. This specimen was PBMCs, taken 5 days after the yellow fever booster vaccination. The source of this sequence is a man aged 25-45 years who received the YFV17D yellow fever vaccine.

The CDR3 DNA sequence: TGTGCCAGCAGCTCCACCCACAGGGCTGGGGCCAACGTCCTGACTTTC. It encodes CASSSTHRAGANVLTF. The chain joins TRBV7-9 to TRBJ2-6; D may be TRBD1 (6 bases). The V gene lost 4 bases and the J gene lost 2 bases, with 12 bases spanning the gap. CDR1 SEHNR and CDR2 FQNEAQ come from the germline V gene (reference sequence). The CDR3 sequence is 16 residues long.